These 18 T cell receptor beta chains came from one sample sequenced in a study of identical twins. In TCRdb, the 5' RACE reads were re-called with MiXCR into one record per CDR3 protein. This sample carries under 1 million distinct CDR3 sequences, 9% to 15% of them seen once, and the ten largest clones take around 1.5%. The same specimen was also included in a second study, on yellow fever vaccine responses in identical twins.

The sequenced material came from PBMCs. These TCRs come from a woman younger than 35 in good health.

In this sample, this clonotype turned up a few times. This chain links TRBV6-1 with TRBJ2-7, with 11 bases aligning to TRBD2. The CDR3 sequence is 15 residues long. Trimming took 5 bases from V and 3 from J; bases not matched to a gene: 6. Germline CDR1 MNHNS, CDR2 SASEGT. The CDR3 region is CASSKPGTSGYEQYF. DNA of the CDR3: TGTGCCAGCAGTAAGCCCGGGACTAGCGGCTACGAGCAGTACTTC.

This clonotype was picked up many times. The gene calls are TRBV15 and TRBJ2-2; possible D gene TRBD1, 5 bases. The V gene lost 3 bases and the J gene lost 5 bases, with 16 bases spanning the gap. CDR1 is LNHNV, CDR2 YYDKDF, per germline (reference sequence). The CDR3 is 16 residues long. DNA of the CDR3: TGTGCCACCAGCAGTATAGAAGGGGTAATTACCGGGGAGCTGTTTTTT. Translating gives CATSSIEGVITGELFF.

V and J are TRBV5-1 and TRBJ2-7, with 13 nucleotides matching TRBD2. The germline V gene encodes CDR1 SGHRS and CDR2 YFSETQ. Trimming cost V 1 base and J 5 bases; bases outside gene matches: 9. This CDR3 has 17 amino acids. CDR3 protein: CASSLKGLAGHVNEQYF. Here the CDR3 DNA reads TGCGCCAGCAGCTTGAAGGGACTAGCGGGGCATGTCAACGAGCAGTACTTC.

The rearrangement joins TRBV20-1 to TRBJ2-7, with D perhaps matching TRBD1 (6 bases). Trimming removed 3 bases from V and 7 bases from J, with 13 bases in between. Germline V gene data show CDR1 as DFQATT and CDR2 as SNEGSKA (reference sequence). The CDR3 is 12 residues long. CDR3 residues: CSASGTFGEQYV. The CDR3 DNA is TGCAGTGCTAGCGGGACATTTGGAGAGCAGTACGTC.

This clonotype was observed a handful of times. This chain connects TRBV12-5 to TRBJ1-3; no clear D gene. V was pared by 6 bases and J by 11 bases, with 11 bases between. Looked up from germline, CDR1 is LGHNT and CDR2 is FRNRAP. CDR3 length: 11 residues. The CDR3 loop is CASGGMEAIYF. The CDR3 DNA is TGTGCTAGTGGGGGGATGGAGGCCATATATTTT.

The chain carries TRBV18 and TRBJ2-5; no clear D gene. CDR3 length: 13 amino acids. Germline CDR1 and CDR2: KGHSH and LQKENI. V shed 1 base and J shed 2 bases, with 5 bases lying between them. The chain's CDR3 is CASSPLQQETQYF. CDR3 DNA: TGTGCCAGCTCACCACTACAGCAAGAGACCCAGTACTTC.

This clonotype was observed once. The chain employs TRBV20-1 and TRBJ2-5; D possibly corresponds to TRBD2 (5 bases). Trimming cost V 1 base and J 5 bases, with 11 bases left between them. The V gene's germline CDR1 is DFQATT and CDR2 SNEGSKA (reference sequence). The CDR3 sequence is 13 residues long. CDR3 region: CSARGRRKETQYF. In DNA, the CDR3 is TGCAGTGCTAGAGGCCGGAGGAAGGAGACCCAGTACTTC.

V usage is TRBV28 and J usage is TRBJ2-5; 9 bases are shared with TRBD2. The germline V gene has CDR1 MDHEN and CDR2 SYDVKM. The CDR3 sequence is 14 residues long. The V segment lost 6 bases and the J segment 1 base; nucleotides outside the gene matches: 3. CDR3 sequence: CASRAGGSQETQYF. The CDR3 DNA is TGTGCCAGCAGAGCGGGGGGCAGCCAAGAGACCCAGTACTTC.

This clonotype was observed a handful of times. The gene calls are TRBV7-6 and TRBJ1-1; D is uncertain. This CDR3 spans 13 amino acids. CDR1 is SGHVS and CDR2 is FNYEAQ in the germline V gene. Trimming took off 0 bases at V and 3 bases at J, with 5 bases between the two ends. In nucleotides, the CDR3 is TGTGCCAGCAGCTTAGCGCGGCACACTGAAGCTTTCTTT. Its translation is CASSLARHTEAFF.

The V gene is TRBV9, the J gene TRBJ1-6; the match to TRBD1 covers 8 bases. Germline CDR1 and CDR2: SGDLS and YYNGEE. Trimming removed 4 bases from V and 9 bases from J; junction bases left unmatched: 9. The length of the CDR3 is 15 residues. The CDR3 protein is CASSFQTGVGSPLHF. The CDR3 DNA is TGTGCCAGCAGCTTTCAGACAGGGGTCGGTTCACCCCTCCACTTT.

The chain recombines TRBV7-9 with TRBJ2-3, with a tentative D call TRBD2 (5 bases). The CDR3 runs 17 residues. CDR1 and CDR2 (germline): SEHNR, FQNEAQ (reference sequence). V lost 3 bases to trimming and J lost 2 bases, with 18 bases between them. The CDR3 coding sequence is TGTGCCAGCAGCTTGTGGTCCGGGGATATAAACACAGATACGCAGTATTTT. Amino acid sequence: CASSLWSGDINTDTQYF. Supplemented by reference TRBV7-9 and TRBJ2-3, the full variable domain reads DTGVSQNPRHKITKRGQNVTFRCDPISEHNRLYWYRQTLGQGPEFLTYFQNEAQLEKSRLLSDRFSAERPKGSFSTLEIQRTEQGDSAMYLCASSLWSGDINTDTQYFGPGTRLTVL.

This clonotype was observed a handful of times. CDR3 sequence (DNA): TGTGCCATCAGTGAGTCGGAAAGAGCGCGAGAGACCCAGTACTTC. Its translation is CAISESERARETQYF. This rearrangement joins TRBV10-3 to TRBJ2-5; no reliable D call. This CDR3 contains 15 residues. V lost 0 bases to trimming and J lost 4 bases, with 12 bases between them. CDR1 and CDR2 (germline): ENHRY, SYGVKD.

This clonotype was seen only a few times. The CDR3 bases are TGCAGCGTCCAGCAGGGGGGCAATCAGCCCCAGCATTTT. Protein: CSVQQGGNQPQHF. The chain carries TRBV29-1 and TRBJ1-5; TRBD1 matches 7 bases. The CDR3 is 13 residues long. The ends lost 6 bases at V and 2 bases at J; junction bases unmatched: 4. The V gene's germline CDR1 is SQVTM and CDR2 ANQGSEA.

This clonotype came up a few times. The rearrangement uses TRBV28 and TRBJ1-5, with 7 positions matching TRBD1. With V trimmed by 8 bases and J by 2 bases, 0 bases remained unmatched. This CDR3 is 12 amino acids long. Per germline, CDR1 MDHEN and CDR2 SYDVKM. CDR3 amino acids: CASDRGNQPQHF. DNA of the CDR3: TGTGCCAGCGACAGGGGCAATCAGCCCCAGCATTTT.

The genes are TRBV10-3 and TRBJ2-1; TRBD2 agrees at 11 bases. The CDR3 is 15 amino acids. Germline CDR1 and CDR2: ENHRY and SYGVKD. Trimming cost V 3 bases and J 2 bases; bases outside gene matches: 0. CDR3 DNA sequence: TGTGCCATCAGTGATAGCGGGGGGGCCTACAATGAGCAGTTCTTC. The encoded protein is CAISDSGGAYNEQFF.

The table lists this clonotype with a few counts. V gene TRBV4-2 combines with J gene TRBJ2-5; the D gene is possibly TRBD1 (6 bases). The V gene lost 4 bases and the J gene lost 7 bases, with 28 bases spanning the gap. Germline V gives CDR1 LGHNA, CDR2 YNFKEQ. The CDR3 contains 18 residues. This CDR3 is CASSPDAYTAGVGGTQYF. The CDR3 DNA sequence: TGTGCCAGCAGCCCCGATGCCTATACAGCTGGGGTAGGGGGGACCCAGTACTTC.

There are a few counts of this clonotype. V and J are TRBV12-3 or TRBV12-4 and TRBJ2-1; either TRBD1 or TRBD2 may fit D (5 bases each). This CDR3 has 13 amino acids. The V gene lost 4 bases and the J gene lost 10 bases, with 14 bases spanning the gap. The CDR3 DNA is TGTGCCAGCAGTTCCCACAGGAGCGGAGAGCAGTTCTTC. It codes for CASSSHRSGEQFF.

The sample holds a few counts of this clonotype. This chain uses TRBV3-1 with TRBJ2-5; D gene unclear. The length of the CDR3 is 16 residues. Germline V CDR1 and CDR2: LGHDT, YNNKEL (reference sequence). Trimming took off 7 bases at V and 0 bases at J, with 18 bases between the two ends. As DNA, the CDR3 is TGTGCCAGCACCCAGAGTCGCGTAACGTACCAAGAGACCCAGTACTTC. Amino acids: CASTQSRVTYQETQYF.